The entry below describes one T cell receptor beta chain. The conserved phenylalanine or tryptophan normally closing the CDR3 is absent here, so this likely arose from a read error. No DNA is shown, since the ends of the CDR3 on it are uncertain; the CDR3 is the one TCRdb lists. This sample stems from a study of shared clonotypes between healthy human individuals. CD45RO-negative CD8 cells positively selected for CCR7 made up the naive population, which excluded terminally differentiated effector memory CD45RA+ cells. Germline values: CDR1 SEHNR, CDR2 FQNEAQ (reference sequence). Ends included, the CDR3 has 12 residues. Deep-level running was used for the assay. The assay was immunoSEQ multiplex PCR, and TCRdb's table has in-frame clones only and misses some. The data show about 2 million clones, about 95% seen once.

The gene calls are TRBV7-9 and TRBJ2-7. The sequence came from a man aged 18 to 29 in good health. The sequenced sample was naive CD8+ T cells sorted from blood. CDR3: CASSLDAGMGEI.